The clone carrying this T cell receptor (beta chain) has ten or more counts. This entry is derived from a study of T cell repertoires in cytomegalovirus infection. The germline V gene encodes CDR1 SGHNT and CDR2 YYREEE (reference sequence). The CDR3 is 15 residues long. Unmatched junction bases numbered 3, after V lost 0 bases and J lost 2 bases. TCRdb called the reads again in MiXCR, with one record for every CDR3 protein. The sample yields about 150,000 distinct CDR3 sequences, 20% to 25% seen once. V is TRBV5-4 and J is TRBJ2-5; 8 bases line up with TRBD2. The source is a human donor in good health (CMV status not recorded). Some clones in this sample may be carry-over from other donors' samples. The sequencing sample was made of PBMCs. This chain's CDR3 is CASSLEGTRQETQYF. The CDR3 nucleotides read TGTGCCAGCAGCTTGGAAGGGACTAGGCAAGAGACCCAGTACTTC.